This TCR beta chain comes out of a study of OX40 agonist ivuxolimab in advanced cancers. Study-level findings and limits: On average, CD8+ T cells showed a greater number of expanded clones than CD4+. The study observed clonal expansion of CD4+ and CD8+ blood T cells by week 6 at 0.1 to 3.0 mg/kg.

Comment on this clone: Its specificity is not known.

Method: immunoSEQ multiplex PCR; TCRdb's copy keeps in-frame clones and lacks some. This sample carries roughly 76,000 clones, roughly nine tenths of them seen once, and the ten largest clones take about 2.3%. This CDR3 is built from 16 residues. V lost 6 bases to trimming and J lost 2 bases; unmatched junction nucleotides: 10. Germline CDR1 reads SGDLS; CDR2 reads YYNGEE. Sequencing was performed on CD4+ or CD8+ T cells sorted from blood, taken in a trial of the OX40 agonist ivuxolimab. The V and J genes are TRBV9 and TRBJ2-2; 7 bases align to TRBD2. This clonotype originated in an adult with an advanced solid tumor such as melanoma, head and neck, liver or kidney cancer. CDR3: CASTLRGSINTGELFF. The CDR3 nucleotides read TGTGCCAGCACCTTACGCGGGAGTATTAACACCGGGGAGCTGTTTTTT.